The 21 T cell receptor beta chains reported below all come from one sample, sequenced in a study of cytomegalovirus exposure and HLA in healthy donors (dated by TCRdb to the late 2010s). Libraries were prepared through the immunoSEQ multiplex PCR assay. For the multiplex PCR, a mixture combining 60 forward primers for TCR Vbeta segments and 13 reverse primers for TCR Jbeta segments was used. TCRdb's version of the immuneACCESS table is confined to in-frame rearrangements and falls short of the full clone set. An unresolved V gene accounts for under half of the shortfall where checked; the remainder is of unknown origin. This sample comprises under 150,000 clones, 65% to 75% of them detected only once. The ten most abundant clones make up about 4.7% of the sample. Sequencing was performed on PBMCs. The receptor set was obtained from a man aged 55 to 70 in good health and CMV-seronegative.

The V and J genes are TRBV19 and TRBJ1-1; D unresolved. CDR1 and CDR2 from the germline V gene are LNHDA and SQIVND (reference sequence). CDR3 length: 13 amino acids. Trimming removed 8 bases at V and 0 bases at J, with 10 bases between. The CDR3 here is CASGPNMNTEAFF. The CDR3 DNA reads as TGTGCCAGTGGCCCCAATATGAACACTGAAGCTTTCTTT.

A word on this clone: Other DNA sequences of this sample code for an identical CDR3. The chain combines TRBV28 with TRBJ2-7, with 11 bases fitting TRBD2. V gave up 6 bases and J gave up 3 bases; unmatched junction bases: 4. The V gene's germline CDR1 is MDHEN and CDR2 SYDVKM. This CDR3 is built from 14 residues. CDR3 in amino acids: CASSLAGGNYEQYF. The CDR3 nucleotides are TGTGCCAGCAGCTTAGCGGGAGGGAACTACGAGCAGTACTTC.

The J gene is TRBJ1-5, the V gene TRBV7-2, with no clear D. Deletions cut 5 bases from V and 7 bases from J, with 18 bases between. The V gene's germline CDR1 is SGHTA and CDR2 FQGNSA. This CDR3 region has 15 residues. This chain's CDR3 is CASSLMLQSEQPQHF. In nucleotides, the CDR3 is TGTGCCAGCAGCCTCATGCTACAGAGTGAGCAGCCCCAGCATTTT.

The rearrangement links TRBV6-4 to TRBJ2-3; 8 nucleotides agree with TRBD2. The CDR3 contains 12 residues. CDR1 MRHNA and CDR2 SNTAGT come from the germline V gene. J was trimmed by 14 bases and V by 5 bases; bases with no gene match: 9. CDR3 coding DNA: TGTGCCAGCAGTAATCTAGCGGGCGGCGTGTATTTT. Translated: CASSNLAGGVYF.

The V call is TRBV19, the J call TRBJ1-5; D perhaps matches TRBD1 (6 bases). This CDR3 contains 15 residues. Trimming took off 6 bases at V and 3 bases at J, with 15 bases between the two ends. Per the germline V gene, CDR1 is LNHDA and CDR2 is SQIVND (reference sequence). The CDR3 nucleotides read TGTGCCAGTAGCACCAGGGGAGGGTTCAATCAGCCCCAGCATTTT. The encoded protein is CASSTRGGFNQPQHF.

This chain joins TRBV5-4 and TRBJ2-3; 7 positions agree with TRBD1. This CDR3 has 15 amino acids. The germline V gene encodes CDR1 SGHNT and CDR2 YYREEE (reference sequence). Unmatched junction bases numbered 8, after V lost 5 bases and J lost 2 bases. The CDR3 DNA follows: TGTGCCAGCAGTTCGAGGGACAGCCTCACAGATACGCAGTATTTT. It specifies CASSSRDSLTDTQYF. Filled out from reference TRBV5-4 and TRBJ2-3, the complete variable domain reads ETGVTQSPTHLIKTRGQQVTLRCSSQSGHNTVSWYQQALGQGPQFIFQYYREEENGRGNFPPRFSGLQFPNYSSELNVNALELDDSALYLCASSSRDSLTDTQYFGPGTRLTVL.

The J gene is TRBJ1-1, the V gene TRBV30; no clear D. The length of the CDR3 is 14 residues. Germline CDR1 reads GTSNPN; CDR2 reads SVGIG (reference sequence). Trimming took off 0 bases at V and 4 bases at J, with 12 bases between the two ends. This chain's CDR3 is CAWSVNFGGTEAFF. The CDR3 DNA reads TGTGCCTGGAGTGTAAATTTCGGTGGCACTGAAGCTTTCTTT.

The rearrangement joins TRBV2 to TRBJ2-5, with 13 bases identical to TRBD2. The junction had 6 bases not matched to a gene; V was cut back by 6 bases and J by 5 bases. Germline values: CDR1 SNHLY, CDR2 FYNNEI. The CDR3 has 15 residues. The CDR3 loop reads CASRVGTSGIETQYF. The CDR3 DNA reads TGTGCCAGCAGGGTCGGGACTAGCGGGATTGAGACCCAGTACTTC. The full variable domain, completed using reference TRBV2 and TRBJ2-5, is EPEVTQTPSHQVTQMGQEVILRCVPISNHLYFYWYRQILGQKVEFLVSFYNNEISEKSEIFDDQFSVERPDGSNFTLKIRSTKLEDSAMYFCASRVGTSGIETQYFGPGTRLLVL.

The rearrangement uses TRBV18 and TRBJ1-2, with D uncertain. This CDR3 has 15 residues. Trimming cost V 3 bases and J 0 bases, with 11 bases left between them. Germline CDR1 is KGHSH and CDR2 is LQKENI. The CDR3 nucleotides are TGTGCCAGCTCACCCTTTGACACTCCTAACTATGGCTACACCTTC. Amino acids: CASSPFDTPNYGYTF.

The chain has TRBV27 and TRBJ2-7; 10 nucleotides line up with TRBD2. CDR3 size: 14 residues. Germline assignment: CDR1 MNHEY and CDR2 SMNVEV (reference sequence). Unmatched junction bases numbered 2, after V lost 0 bases and J lost 6 bases. CDR3 bases: TGTGCCAGCAGTTTATCGCCTAGCGGGAGCGAGCAGTACTTC. Protein: CASSLSPSGSEQYF.

The rearrangement uses TRBV19 and TRBJ1-1, with D possibly being TRBD1 (5 bases). CDR3 length equals 12 residues. Trimming shortened V by 1 base and J by 11 bases, and 11 bases separated the two germline ends. Looked up from germline, CDR1 is LNHDA and CDR2 is SQIVND (reference sequence). CDR3 residues: CASSIGDRRAFF. CDR3 DNA: TGTGCCAGTAGTATAGGAGACAGAAGGGCTTTCTTT.

The chain combines TRBV5-1 with TRBJ2-7; TRBD2 matches at 14 bases. The CDR3 length is 18 residues. V lost 2 bases, J lost 3 bases, and 10 bases stayed unmatched. Germline loops: CDR1 SGHRS, CDR2 YFSETQ. CDR3 bases: TGCGCCAGCAGCTTCCGGGGACTAGCGGGAGCCCCAATCTACGAGCAGTACTTC. It specifies CASSFRGLAGAPIYEQYF.

This clone occurred once. The chain is built from TRBV6-5 and TRBJ2-7, with 10 bases aligning to TRBD1. CDR1 MNHEY and CDR2 SVGAGI come from the germline V gene. The CDR3 runs to 13 residues. Trimming removed 10 bases from V and 5 bases from J; junction bases left unmatched: 8. The CDR3 coding sequence is TGTGCCAACAACGGGACAGGGGATGACGAGCAGTACTTC. Amino acid sequence: CANNGTGDDEQYF.

The rearrangement links TRBV27 to TRBJ2-7, with D perhaps TRBD1 (6 bases). Trimming shortened V by 6 bases and J by 4 bases, and 19 bases separated the two germline ends. This CDR3 has 15 amino acids. Per the germline V gene, CDR1 is MNHEY and CDR2 is SMNVEV (reference sequence). DNA of the CDR3: TGTGCCAGCAGCCCCCACAGGGTCTCTCCTTACGAGCAGTACTTC. Its translation: CASSPHRVSPYEQYF.

The rearrangement joins TRBV19 to TRBJ2-6; 10 bases map to TRBD1. The CDR3 length is 18 residues. CDR1 is LNHDA and CDR2 is SQIVND in the germline V gene (reference sequence). V shed 4 bases, J shed 3 bases, and the junction held 9 bases outside the gene matches. CDR3 amino acids: CASSRRTGGANGANVLTF. CDR3 nucleotides: TGTGCCAGTAGTAGGAGGACAGGGGGGGCGAATGGGGCCAACGTCCTGACTTTC.

In DNA, the CDR3 is TGCAGCGTTGAAGACAAAGCGGGGGCCCCCTCGGAGCAGTACTTC. This translates into CSVEDKAGAPSEQYF. The chain recombines TRBV29-1 with TRBJ2-5; 8 nucleotides match TRBD2. Germline CDR1 reads SQVTM; CDR2 reads ANQGSEA. The CDR3 totals 15 residues. The trim removed 0 bases at V and 11 bases at J, leaving 14 bases unmatched. The full variable domain, its missing parts supplied by reference TRBV29-1 and TRBJ2-5, is SAVISQKPSRDICQRGTSLTIQCQVDSQVTMMFWYRQQPGQSLTLIATANQGSEATYESGFVIDKFPISRPNLTFSTLTVSNMSPEDSSIYLCSVEDKAGAPSEQYFGPGTRLLVL.

The chain joins TRBV5-4 to TRBJ2-1; the match to TRBD1 covers 9 bases. CDR3 size: 15 residues. Germline V gene sequence: CDR1 SGHNT, CDR2 YYREEE (reference sequence). J was trimmed by 9 bases and V by 2 bases; bases with no gene match: 9. CDR3 loop: CASSLPGQGLTEQFF. Here the CDR3 DNA reads TGTGCCAGCAGCTTACCGGGACAGGGCCTAACTGAGCAGTTCTTC.

The V and J genes are TRBV30 and TRBJ2-6, with D tentatively TRBD1 (7 bases). Germline assignment: CDR1 GTSNPN and CDR2 SVGIG (reference sequence). The CDR3 runs 19 residues. V lost 3 bases and J lost 0, with 21 bases in between. CDR3 DNA: TGTGCCTGGAGGGGTAATCAGGGGGGTACAAACTCTGGGGCCAACGTCCTGACTTTC. This sequence encodes CAWRGNQGGTNSGANVLTF.

The genes are TRBV7-9 and TRBJ2-5, with D maybe TRBD1 (6 bases). V lost 5 bases and J 0 bases, leaving 10 bases between the germline ends. Germline values: CDR1 SEHNR, CDR2 FQNEAQ (reference sequence). This CDR3 region has 14 residues. CDR3 sequence (DNA): TGTGCCAGCAGCAATTACAGGGACCAAGAGACCCAGTACTTC. The encoded protein is CASSNYRDQETQYF.

This clone was seen more than once but under ten times. V usage is TRBV6-4 and J usage is TRBJ1-5; TRBD1 agrees at 8 bases. The CDR3 totals 15 residues. V was pared by 1 base and J by 4 bases, with 3 bases of the junction left unmatched. In germline, CDR1 is MRHNA, CDR2 SNTAGT. The CDR3 nucleotides read TGTGCCAGCAGTGACTTCGGGACAGGTAATCAGCCCCAGCATTTT. Its translation is CASSDFGTGNQPQHF.

The chain uses TRBV7-2 and TRBJ2-1, with TRBD2 as a possible D gene (6 bases). The V end lost 5 bases, the J end lost 4 bases, and 15 bases lay between the germline ends. Per germline, CDR1 SGHTA and CDR2 FQGNSA. This CDR3 spans 15 amino acids. For the CDR3, the DNA is TGTGCCAGCAGCCCCCACGGGAGTATTTACAATGAGCAGTTCTTC. It yields the protein CASSPHGSIYNEQFF.